Listed below are T cell receptor beta chains from one sample, sequenced in a study of T cell responses to AZD1222 COVID-19 vaccine. Sequencing was performed with immunoSEQ multiplex PCR; in TCRdb, only in-frame clones are kept and a portion is missing. Here the sample spans 110,000 to 150,000 clones, around 89% being singletons. This specimen was peripheral blood, taken on day 0 of AZD1222 vaccination. These receptors all stem from an adult in good health. Both conserved end residues are part of each CDR3. Fields, in order: J gene, clone size, D gene, V gene, CDR3 length, CDR3 DNA, CDR3 protein. D genes are given only for firm matches. Some rows mark clone size as missing; the rest say once, few, many or name a class of expanded clone.

>TRBJ2-1|-|-|TRBV5-1|14
TGCGCCAGCAGCTTTACTCTCTCCCTCAATGAGCAGTTCTTC
CASSFTLSLNEQFF
>TRBJ2-1|few|-|TRBV7-3|12
TGTGCCAGCAGCCTTTGGGACGGCCCTAAGTTCTTC
CASSLWDGPKFF
>TRBJ2-1|few|TRBD2|TRBV15|16
TGTGCCACCAGCAGATCTAGCGGGGGGGAGTACAATGAGCAGTTCTTC
CATSRSSGGEYNEQFF
>TRBJ2-3|-|TRBD1|TRBV2|13
TGTGCCAGCAGGAGGGACAGAGGAGATACGCAGTATTTT
CASRRDRGDTQYF
>TRBJ2-2|-|-|TRBV9|16
TGTGCCAGCAACCATTATTTGGGGGGAAGTACCGGGGAGCTGTTTTTT
CASNHYLGGSTGELFF
>TRBJ1-2|many|-|TRBV5-4|16
TGTGCCAGCACTTCAAGACTGGGCAGATCAAACTATGGCTACACCTTC
CASTSRLGRSNYGYTF
>TRBJ1-1|-|-|TRBV7-3|20
TGTGCCAGCAGCCGCCAAAGACCCACAGGCCTGCTAAACCCGAACACTGAAGCTTTCTTT
CASSRQRPTGLLNPNTEAFF
>TRBJ1-1|-|-|TRBV2|12
TGTGCCAGCAAGCTGGGATCCACTGAAGCTTTCTTT
CASKLGSTEAFF
>TRBJ2-1|-|TRBD2|TRBV4-3|16
TGCGCCAGCAGCCAAGTCCATAGCGGGAGGTTGGATGAGCAGTTCTTC
CASSQVHSGRLDEQFF
>TRBJ1-4|-|-|TRBV6-5|14
TGTGCCAGCAGCATCGAGTTCAGAGCGAAAAAACTGTTTTTT
CASSIEFRAKKLFF
>TRBJ2-5|once|-|TRBV6-5|13
TGTGCCAGCAGTTGGTCAGGGCTACAGACCCAGTACTTC
CASSWSGLQTQYF
>TRBJ2-3|-|TRBD2|TRBV23-1|20
TGCGCCAGCAGTCATCTAGGCGGACTAGCGGGGGGCTTCGGGACAGATACGCAGTATTTT
CASSHLGGLAGGFGTDTQYF
>TRBJ1-1|-|-|TRBV28|13
TGTGCCAGCACCCCCCTCTGGGGCACTGAAGCTTTCTTT
CASTPLWGTEAFF
>TRBJ2-2|-|-|TRBV2|16
TGTGCCAGCAATGGGAGACAGCTTACCCTCACCGGGGAGCTGTTTTTT
CASNGRQLTLTGELFF
>TRBJ1-3|-|-|TRBV6-5|15
TGTGCCAGCATCCCCGGATTTGTCTCTGGAAACACCATATATTTT
CASIPGFVSGNTIYF
>TRBJ2-7|-|TRBD1|TRBV11-2|13
TGTGCCATACCGGGACAGGGACCCTACGAGCAGTACTTC
CAIPGQGPYEQYF
>TRBJ2-7|-|TRBD2|TRBV4-2|17
TGTGCCAGCAGCCAAGCCGGACTAGCGGGAGAACCTTACGAGCAGTACTTC
CASSQAGLAGEPYEQYF
>TRBJ2-7|-|TRBD2|TRBV2|15
TGTGCCAGCAGGCCACTAGCGGGGGGGCCCCACGAGCAGTACTTC
CASRPLAGGPHEQYF
>TRBJ2-7|-|-|TRBV21-1|15
TGTGCCAGCATCCGGGGGGGCCGACCCTCCTACGAGCAGTACTTC
CASIRGGRPSYEQYF
>TRBJ1-1|-|-|TRBV6-1|13
TGTGCCAGCAGTGACGGACAGAACACTGAAGCTTTCTTT
CASSDGQNTEAFF
>TRBJ2-1|-|TRBD2|TRBV7-2|18
TGTGCCAGCAGCTCGAGACTAGCGGGAGATGCATTGAACTATGAGCAGTTCTTC
CASSSRLAGDALNYEQFF
>TRBJ1-5|-|TRBD1|TRBV3-1/TRBV3-2|14
TGTGCCAGCAGCCCCCGACAGGGGACCGCGCCCCAGCATTTT
CASSPRQGTAPQHF
>TRBJ2-1|-|-|TRBV7-8|15
TGTGCCAGCAGCCAGTTACGGATTCCCTACAATGAGCAGTTCTTC
CASSQLRIPYNEQFF
>TRBJ1-2|once|TRBD1|TRBV9|15
TGTGCCAGCAGCGAGGGGGACAGCAGTTACTATGGCTACACCTTC
CASSEGDSSYYGYTF
>TRBJ1-6|-|-|TRBV19|15
TGTGCCAGTAGTTCGTTGGGGGGATCCAATTCACCCCTCCACTTT
CASSSLGGSNSPLHF
>TRBJ2-7|-|-|TRBV28|12
TGTGCCAGCAGTTTAAAGGGGGACGAGCAGTACTTC
CASSLKGDEQYF
>TRBJ1-1|-|-|TRBV5-5|13
TGTGCCAGCAGCTTGGGACAGGCTCTTGAAGCTTTCTTT
CASSLGQALEAFF
>TRBJ2-1|few|TRBD2|TRBV24-1|16
TGTGCCACCAGTGATGTTAGCGGGAGCTCCTACAATGAGCAGTTCTTC
CATSDVSGSSYNEQFF
>TRBJ2-2|-|TRBD2|TRBV4-1|17
TGCGCCAGCAGCCAACCTAGCGGGGCGGGTAACACCGGGGAGCTGTTTTTT
CASSQPSGAGNTGELFF
>TRBJ1-1|-|-|TRBV18|17
TGTGCCAGCTCACTCAATAGGCAGGGTAGGGCCGACACTGAAGCTTTCTTT
CASSLNRQGRADTEAFF
>TRBJ1-1|once|-|TRBV4-2|16
TGTGCCAGCAGCCTAAGGACGGGGCCCACACCGCTTGGAGCTTTCTTT
CASSLRTGPTPLGAFF
>TRBJ2-1|-|-|TRBV19|15
TGTGCCAGTAATAAGGGGGGGGCCTCCTACAATGAGCAGTTCTTC
CASNKGGASYNEQFF
>TRBJ1-4|-|-|TRBV19|16
TGTGCCAGTAGTATATCGACTTCTTGGCAGGGAAAAAAACTGTTTTTT
CASSISTSWQGKKLFF
>TRBJ1-1|once|-|TRBV9|13
TGTGCCAGCAGCGTAGACCCGGAGGGTGAAGCTTTCTTT
CASSVDPEGEAFF
>TRBJ1-2|-|-|TRBV10-1|13
TGCGCCACAGGGCACCGAGGAAACTATGGCTACACCTTC
CATGHRGNYGYTF